These 26 T cell receptor beta chains originate from one sample sequenced in a study of blood T cells in healthy people across ages. A second PCR of 7 to 11 cycles used a sample-barcoded 5' primer and a J-beta primer mix. Each CDR3 protein is one row after TCRdb ran MiXCR on the 5' RACE reads. The sample holds approximately 1.5 million distinct CDR3 sequences, roughly 43% seen once. The sample was blood. The receptors shown here come from a woman under 30 in good health.

V is TRBV5-1 and J is TRBJ2-7; 7 nucleotides align to TRBD2. The CDR3 contains 16 residues. The V and J ends lost 4 bases and 2 bases, in that order; junction bases with no gene match: 12. Germline CDR1 is SGHRS and CDR2 is YFSETQ. DNA of the CDR3: TGCGCCAGCAGCCCCGGGCTAGCGGTAATTACCTACGAGCAGTACTTC. Its translation is CASSPGLAVITYEQYF.

The chain combines TRBV4-1 with TRBJ2-3; possibly TRBD1 for D (5 bases). V gave up 2 bases and J gave up 0 bases, with 9 bases separating them. CDR1 MGHRA and CDR2 YSYEKL come from the germline V gene. The CDR3 covers 15 residues. The CDR3 here is CASSQLGASTDTQYF. Written as DNA, the CDR3 is TGCGCCAGCAGCCAATTAGGGGCCAGCACAGATACGCAGTATTTT.

The table lists this clonotype with a few counts. The chain employs TRBV3-1 and TRBJ2-7; 7 bases are shared with TRBD1. Germline-derived CDR1 and CDR2 are LGHDT and YNNKEL (reference sequence). With V trimmed by 2 bases and J by 3 bases, 7 bases remained unmatched. CDR3 size: 15 residues. CDR3 bases: TGTGCCAGCAGCCAAACCGGGACAGAGCTCTACGAGCAGTACTTC. It specifies CASSQTGTELYEQYF.

This rearrangement joins TRBV20-1 to TRBJ1-4; D remains ambiguous. The V end was cut by 0 bases, the J end by 7 bases, with 6 bases between. The germline V gene has CDR1 DFQATT and CDR2 SNEGSKA (reference sequence). CDR3 length: 12 residues. DNA for the CDR3: TGCAGTGCTAGAGATCCCAGTGAAAAACTGTTTTTT. Its protein product is CSARDPSEKLFF.

V gene TRBV7-2 combines with J gene TRBJ2-5; D may correspond to TRBD1 or TRBD2 (5 bases each). This CDR3 comprises 14 residues. The V gene lost 6 bases and the J gene lost 11 bases, with 22 bases spanning the gap. CDR1 and CDR2 (germline): SGHTA, FQGNSA. CDR3 coding DNA: TGTGCCAGCAGTTTTGGGACGGGTGACAATGAGCAGTACTTC. It translates to CASSFGTGDNEQYF.

V and J are TRBV20-1 and TRBJ1-4; TRBD1 matches at 7 bases. Germline-derived CDR1 and CDR2 are DFQATT and SNEGSKA (reference sequence). V shed 3 bases and J 3 bases; nucleotides not matched to a gene: 4. This CDR3 contains 14 residues. The chain's CDR3 is CSASAGTANEKLFF. For the CDR3, the DNA is TGCAGTGCTAGTGCCGGGACAGCTAATGAAAAACTGTTTTTT.

This clonotype was found a few times. This sequence joins TRBV6-2 or TRBV6-3 and TRBJ1-5; D unclear. In germline, CDR1 is MNHEY, CDR2 SVGEGT. Trimming left V 4 bases short and J 1 base short, with 14 bases between. This CDR3 is built from 16 residues. CDR3 DNA sequence: TGTGCCAGCAGTTCACTCAGGATCCCGAGCAATCAGCCCCAGCATTTT. Amino acids: CASSSLRIPSNQPQHF.

This chain connects TRBV7-2 to TRBJ1-5; D ambiguous. This CDR3 spans 12 amino acids. Trimming shortened V by 5 bases and J by 4 bases, and 6 bases separated the two germline ends. CDR1 and CDR2 from the germline V gene are SGHTA and FQGNSA. DNA for the CDR3: TGTGCCAGCAGCACCCCGAATCAGCCCCAGCATTTT. It specifies CASSTPNQPQHF.

This clonotype was counted a few times. The V call is TRBV6-5, the J call TRBJ2-1, with D possibly TRBD1 on 6 matching bases. Germline assignment: CDR1 MNHEY and CDR2 SVGAGI. The CDR3 has 15 residues. V gave up 1 base and J gave up 8 bases, with 15 bases separating them. The CDR3 protein is CASSYLAGVRHEQFF. DNA for the CDR3: TGTGCCAGCAGTTACTTGGCAGGGGTTCGGCATGAGCAGTTCTTC.

This chain links TRBV12-3 or TRBV12-4 with TRBJ2-1, with 12 bases identical to TRBD2. V trimming: 3 bases; J trimming: 8 bases; junction bases outside the gene matches: 5. This CDR3 spans 15 amino acids. The CDR3 loop is CASSFRTSGIYEQFF. CDR3 bases: TGTGCCAGCAGTTTCCGGACTAGCGGGATCTATGAGCAGTTCTTC.

The chain uses TRBV24-1 and TRBJ2-1; D may be TRBD1 (5 bases). The V gene lost 5 bases and the J gene lost 0 bases, with 10 bases spanning the gap. The CDR3 contains 15 residues. In germline, CDR1 is KGHDR, CDR2 SFDVKD. The CDR3, as DNA: TGTGCCACCAGTGGGGCGGACAACTCCTACAATGAGCAGTTCTTC. Its protein product is CATSGADNSYNEQFF.

This clonotype has ten or more counts. The chain links TRBV12-3 or TRBV12-4 to TRBJ2-5; tentative D call: TRBD2 (6 bases). CDR3 length: 13 residues. The germline V and J ends were trimmed by 4 bases and 5 bases, with 11 bases remaining between them. In nucleotides, the CDR3 is TGTGCCAGCAGTTCCGGACGGGGGGAGACCCAGTACTTC. It specifies CASSSGRGETQYF.

J is TRBJ1-1 and V is TRBV13; D may be TRBD1 (5 bases). Trimming shortened V by 4 bases and J by 0 bases, and 12 bases separated the two germline ends. This CDR3 region has 15 residues. In germline, CDR1 is PRHDT, CDR2 FYEKMQ (reference sequence). The CDR3 spells CASSSGPGLNTEAFF. The CDR3 bases are TGTGCCAGCAGCTCAGGGCCTGGACTGAACACTGAAGCTTTCTTT.

This clonotype was observed a handful of times. This chain joins TRBV5-1 and TRBJ1-4; D is uncertain. Trimming took off 0 bases at V and 5 bases at J, with 8 bases between the two ends. Germline assignment: CDR1 SGHRS and CDR2 YFSETQ. CDR3 length equals 14 residues. CDR3 DNA sequence: TGCGCCAGCAGCTTGGACAGCCTCAATGAAAAACTGTTTTTT. It encodes CASSLDSLNEKLFF.

This clonotype was detected ten times or more. V and J are TRBV5-1 and TRBJ2-3; D is uncertain. The germline V gene encodes CDR1 SGHRS and CDR2 YFSETQ. V lost 1 base to trimming and J lost 2 bases, with 11 bases between them. This CDR3 has 15 amino acids. CDR3 sequence reads: CASSLMVQNTDTQYF. The DNA for the CDR3 is TGCGCCAGCAGCTTGATGGTACAGAACACAGATACGCAGTATTTT.

The chain carries TRBV6-2 or TRBV6-3 and TRBJ2-6; D gene ambiguous. Trimming left V 5 bases short and J 0 bases short, with 11 bases between. The CDR3 is 16 amino acids. Germline lookup yields CDR1 MNHEY and CDR2 SVGEGT. For the CDR3, the DNA is TGTGCCAGCAGTAACCCCCGCGTCTCTGGGGCCAACGTCCTGACTTTC. Translating it yields CASSNPRVSGANVLTF.

This clonotype was found many times. This chain links TRBV9 with TRBJ2-3, with D unresolved. CDR1 SGDLS and CDR2 YYNGEE come from the germline V gene. The CDR3 has 12 amino acids. Trimming shortened V by 5 bases and J by 0 bases, and 4 bases separated the two germline ends. The CDR3 sequence: CASSVSTDTQYF. The CDR3 DNA reads as TGTGCCAGCAGTGTCAGCACAGATACGCAGTATTTT. Based on the CDR3 plus reference TRBV9 and TRBJ2-3, the full variable domain is DSGVTQTPKHLITATGQRVTLRCSPRSGDLSVYWYQQSLDQGLQFLIQYYNGEERAKGNILERFSAQQFPDLHSELNLSSLELGDSALYFCASSVSTDTQYFGPGTRLTVL.

The CDR3 is CASSESGRGPYEQYF. CDR3 sequence (DNA): TGCGCCAGCAGTGAGTCAGGGAGGGGGCCTTACGAGCAGTACTTC. V is TRBV10-2 and J is TRBJ2-7; either TRBD1 or TRBD2 may supply D (7 bases each). Germline assignment: CDR1 WSHSY and CDR2 SAAADI. The CDR3 has 15 amino acids. Trimming pared 0 bases from V and 4 bases from J, leaving 13 bases between.

The CDR3 reads CASSLVEPRDTQYF. The CDR3 coding sequence is TGTGCCAGCAGTTTAGTAGAGCCCAGGGATACGCAGTATTTT. The chain carries TRBV27 and TRBJ2-3; unclear D gene. CDR3 length: 14 amino acids. V was clipped by 2 bases and J by 6 bases, with 12 bases between them. Germline CDR1 is MNHEY and CDR2 is SMNVEV (reference sequence).

The chain carries TRBV24-1 and TRBJ2-5; D is ambiguous. CDR1 is KGHDR and CDR2 is SFDVKD in the germline V gene. V was shortened by 2 bases and J by 0 bases, with 9 bases between the two germline ends. The CDR3 runs 15 residues. CDR3 in amino acids: CATSDSTRHQETQYF. CDR3 DNA: TGTGCCACCAGTGATTCTACACGGCACCAAGAGACCCAGTACTTC.

This clonotype was seen ten or more times. This chain uses TRBV12-3 or TRBV12-4 with TRBJ1-1, with D perhaps TRBD1 (5 bases). CDR3 length: 14 amino acids. V was shortened by 1 base and J by 5 bases, with 11 bases between the two germline ends. DNA for the CDR3: TGTGCCAGCAGTTTAGTAGGGGTACGGACTGAAGCTTTCTTT. Its translation: CASSLVGVRTEAFF.

The chain combines TRBV18 with TRBJ1-1, with D uncertain. With 0 bases removed from V and 1 base from J, the gap between germline ends came to 15 bases. The CDR3 sequence is 17 residues long. CDR1 is KGHSH, CDR2 LQKENI, per germline. Here the CDR3 reads CASSPPRSGLPNTEAFF. The CDR3 DNA follows: TGTGCCAGCTCACCACCGAGGTCAGGCCTTCCGAACACTGAAGCTTTCTTT.

This chain connects TRBV10-3 to TRBJ1-1; TRBD1 might be the D (5 bases). The germline V gene encodes CDR1 ENHRY and CDR2 SYGVKD. Trimming removed 2 bases from V and 10 bases from J, with 11 bases in between. CDR3 size: 12 residues. The CDR3 sequence is CAISERGLRAFF. The DNA for the CDR3 is TGTGCCATCAGTGAGAGGGGATTGCGAGCTTTCTTT.

V is TRBV7-3 and J is TRBJ2-3, with 7 bases fitting TRBD2. Germline V gives CDR1 SGHTA, CDR2 FQGTGA. With 4 bases clipped from V and 0 bases from J, the junction kept 4 bases outside the gene matches. This CDR3 has 15 amino acids. CDR3 in DNA: TGTGCCAGCAGCTCTCTAGCGGATAGCACAGATACGCAGTATTTT. Encoded protein: CASSSLADSTDTQYF.

The rearrangement uses TRBV29-1 and TRBJ1-2, with D uncertain. Trimming removed 5 bases at V and 7 bases at J, with 17 bases between. The length of the CDR3 is 13 residues. The germline gives CDR1 SQVTM, CDR2 ANQGSEA. As DNA, the CDR3 is TGCAGCGTTCGCACCGGCGTCGGTAGTGGCTACACCTTC. Its translation is CSVRTGVGSGYTF.

The V gene is TRBV3-1, the J gene TRBJ2-5, with D tentatively TRBD1 or TRBD2 (6 bases each). V was clipped by 2 bases and J by 1 base, with 11 bases between them. CDR1 is LGHDT and CDR2 is YNNKEL in the germline V gene (reference sequence). The CDR3 is 15 residues long. CDR3 DNA: TGTGCCAGCAGCCAACACGGGGGCGCCCAAGAGACCCAGTACTTC. Amino acids: CASSQHGGAQETQYF.